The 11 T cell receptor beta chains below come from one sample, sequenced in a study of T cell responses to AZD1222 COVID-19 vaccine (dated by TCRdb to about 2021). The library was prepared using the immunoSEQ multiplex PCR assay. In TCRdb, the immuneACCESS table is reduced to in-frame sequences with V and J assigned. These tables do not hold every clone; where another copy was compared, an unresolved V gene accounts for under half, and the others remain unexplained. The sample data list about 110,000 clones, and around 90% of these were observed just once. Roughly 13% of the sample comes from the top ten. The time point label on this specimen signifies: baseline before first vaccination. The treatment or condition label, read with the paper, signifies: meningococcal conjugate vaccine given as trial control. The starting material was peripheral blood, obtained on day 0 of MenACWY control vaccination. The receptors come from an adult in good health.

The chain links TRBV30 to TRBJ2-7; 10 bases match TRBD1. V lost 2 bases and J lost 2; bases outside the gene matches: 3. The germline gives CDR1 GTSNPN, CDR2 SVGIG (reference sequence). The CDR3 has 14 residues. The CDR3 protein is CAWSTGTGAYEQYF. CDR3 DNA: TGTGCCTGGAGTACCGGGACAGGGGCCTACGAGCAGTACTTC. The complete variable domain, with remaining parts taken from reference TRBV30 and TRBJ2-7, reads SQTIHQWPATLVQPVGSPLSLECTVEGTSNPNLYWYRQAAGRGLQLLFYSVGIGQISSEVPQNLSASRPQDRQFILSSKKLLLSDSGFYLCAWSTGTGAYEQYFGPGTRLTVT.

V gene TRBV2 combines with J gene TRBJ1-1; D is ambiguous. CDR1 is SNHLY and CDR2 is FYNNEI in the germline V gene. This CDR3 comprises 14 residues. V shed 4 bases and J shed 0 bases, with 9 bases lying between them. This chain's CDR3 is CASSVGVMNTEAFF. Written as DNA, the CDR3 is TGTGCCAGCAGTGTCGGCGTCATGAACACTGAAGCTTTCTTT. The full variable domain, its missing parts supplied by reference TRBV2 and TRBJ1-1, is EPEVTQTPSHQVTQMGQEVILRCVPISNHLYFYWYRQILGQKVEFLVSFYNNEISEKSEIFDDQFSVERPDGSNFTLKIRSTKLEDSAMYFCASSVGVMNTEAFFGQGTRLTVV.

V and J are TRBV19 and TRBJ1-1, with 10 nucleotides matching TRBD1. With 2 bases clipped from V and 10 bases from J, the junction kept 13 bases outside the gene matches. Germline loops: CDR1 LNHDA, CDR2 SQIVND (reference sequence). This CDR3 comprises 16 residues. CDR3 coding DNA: TGTGCCAGTAGTATAAGACGAGGGACAGGGGTCGGTCGAGCTTTCTTT. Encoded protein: CASSIRRGTGVGRAFF.

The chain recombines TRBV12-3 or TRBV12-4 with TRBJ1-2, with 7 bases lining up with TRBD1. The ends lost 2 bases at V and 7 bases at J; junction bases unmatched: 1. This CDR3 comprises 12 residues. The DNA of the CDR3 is TGTGCCAGCAGTTTATCAGGGGGTGGCTACACCTTC. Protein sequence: CASSLSGGGYTF.

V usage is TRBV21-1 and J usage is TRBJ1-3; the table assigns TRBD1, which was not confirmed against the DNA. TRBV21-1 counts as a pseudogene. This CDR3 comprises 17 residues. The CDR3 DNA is TGTGCCAGCAGCACTCGACAGGAACCCGGGATTCCCAACACCATATATTTT. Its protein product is CASSTRQEPGIPNTIYF.

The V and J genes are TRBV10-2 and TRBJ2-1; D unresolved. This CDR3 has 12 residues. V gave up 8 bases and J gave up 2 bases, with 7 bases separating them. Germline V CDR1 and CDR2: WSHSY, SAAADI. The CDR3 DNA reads TGCGCCAGCCTTGGCGCCTACAATGAGCAGTTCTTC. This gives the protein CASLGAYNEQFF.

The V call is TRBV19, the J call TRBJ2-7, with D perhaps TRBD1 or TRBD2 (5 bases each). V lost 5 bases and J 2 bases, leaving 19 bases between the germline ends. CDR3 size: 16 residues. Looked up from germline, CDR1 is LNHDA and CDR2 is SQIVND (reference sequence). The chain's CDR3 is CASSEFVRDGPYEQYF. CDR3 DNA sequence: TGTGCCAGTAGTGAGTTTGTCCGGGACGGACCCTACGAGCAGTACTTC.

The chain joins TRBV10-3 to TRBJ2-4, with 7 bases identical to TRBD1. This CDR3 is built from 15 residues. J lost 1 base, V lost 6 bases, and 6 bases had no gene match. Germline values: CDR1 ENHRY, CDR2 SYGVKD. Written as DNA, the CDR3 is TGTGCCATCAGACAGGGGCTGGAGGCCAAAAACATTCAGTACTTC. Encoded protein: CAIRQGLEAKNIQYF.

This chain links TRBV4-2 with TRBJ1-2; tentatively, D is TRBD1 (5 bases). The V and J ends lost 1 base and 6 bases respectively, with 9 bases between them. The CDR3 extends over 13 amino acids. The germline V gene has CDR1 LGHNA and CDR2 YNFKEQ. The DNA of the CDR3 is TGTGCCAGCAGCCAAGGGTCAGGGAATGGCTACACCTTC. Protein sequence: CASSQGSGNGYTF.

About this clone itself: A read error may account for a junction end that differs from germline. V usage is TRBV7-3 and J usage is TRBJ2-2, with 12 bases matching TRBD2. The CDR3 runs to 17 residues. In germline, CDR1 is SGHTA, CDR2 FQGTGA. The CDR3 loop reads CASSLLAGGPGHRGAVF. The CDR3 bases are TGTGCCAGCAGCCTGCTAGCGGGAGGGCCGGGACACCGGGGAGCTGTTTTT. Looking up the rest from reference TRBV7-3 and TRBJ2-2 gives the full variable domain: GAGVSQTPSNKVTEKGKYVELRCDPISGHTALYWYRQSLGQGPEFLIYFQGTGAADDSGLPNDRFFAVRPEGSVSTLKIQRTERGDSAVYLCASSLLAGGPGHRGAVFGEGSRLTVL.

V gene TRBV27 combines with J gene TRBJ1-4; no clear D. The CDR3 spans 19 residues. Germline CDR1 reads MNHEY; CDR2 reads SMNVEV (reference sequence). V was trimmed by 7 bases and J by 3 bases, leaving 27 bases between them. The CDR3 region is CASTLPTQRVGMANEKLFF. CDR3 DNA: TGTGCCAGCACCCTGCCGACCCAACGCGTAGGGATGGCTAATGAAAAACTGTTTTTT. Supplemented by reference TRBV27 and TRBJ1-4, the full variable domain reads EAQVTQNPRYLITVTGKKLTVTCSQNMNHEYMSWYRQDPGLGLRQIYYSMNVEVTDKGDVPEGYKVSRKEKRNFPLILESPSPNQTSLYFCASTLPTQRVGMANEKLFFGSGTQLSVL.